One and the same sample provided the 18 T cell receptor beta chains below, sequenced in a study of blood T cell repertoires in COVID-19. TCRdb's copy holds only in-frame clones and misses some; the assay was immunoSEQ multiplex PCR. The sample consists of approximately 300,000 clones, around nine tenths of them appearing once. Sequenced: PBMCs or T cells enriched from blood (not recorded which). The receptors here all came from a woman aged 25-40 years who had recovered from COVID-19.

The chain uses TRBV9 and TRBJ1-4; D is possibly TRBD1 (5 bases). The CDR3 contains 18 residues. Germline CDR1 reads SGDLS; CDR2 reads YYNGEE. Trimming took off 3 bases at V and 2 bases at J, with 20 bases between the two ends. The DNA of the CDR3 is TGTGCCAGCAGCGCAACAATGACAGCCGGTCCGACTAATGAAAAACTGTTTTTT. Protein sequence: CASSATMTAGPTNEKLFF.

This clone was seen once. This chain links TRBV5-4 with TRBJ2-5; TRBD2 agrees at 16 bases. This CDR3 has 20 amino acids. Losses at the gene ends were 2 bases for V and 4 bases for J; bases not matched to a gene: 14. The V gene's germline CDR1 is SGHNT and CDR2 YYREEE (reference sequence). The chain's CDR3 is CASSLTGTSGGAWRGETQYF. In DNA form, the CDR3 reads TGTGCCAGCAGCTTAACCGGGACTAGCGGGGGGGCGTGGCGCGGAGAGACCCAGTACTTC. Supplemented by reference TRBV5-4 and TRBJ2-5, the full variable domain reads ETGVTQSPTHLIKTRGQQVTLRCSSQSGHNTVSWYQQALGQGPQFIFQYYREEENGRGNFPPRFSGLQFPNYSSELNVNALELDDSALYLCASSLTGTSGGAWRGETQYFGPGTRLLVL.

This clone was counted once. In nucleotides, the CDR3 is TGTGCCAGCAGCGTAGCGGGGGGTGGGAGCTCTGGAAACACCATATATTTT. Protein sequence: CASSVAGGGSSGNTIYF. The chain is built from TRBV9 and TRBJ1-3; perhaps TRBD1 as D (5 bases). Germline lookup yields CDR1 SGDLS and CDR2 YYNGEE. V was shortened by 0 bases and J by 0 bases, with 13 bases between the two germline ends. There are 17 residues in the CDR3.

The chain combines TRBV7-2 with TRBJ1-1; unclear D gene. Germline values: CDR1 SGHTA, CDR2 FQGNSA. The CDR3 sequence is 14 residues long. The V end lost 2 bases, the J end lost 1 base, and 8 bases lay between the germline ends. CDR3: CASSLNIKNTEAFF. The CDR3 DNA reads TGTGCCAGCAGCTTAAATATTAAGAACACTGAAGCTTTCTTT.

The chain links TRBV25-1 to TRBJ1-1; D is ambiguous. The germline V gene has CDR1 MGHDK and CDR2 SYGVNS. The CDR3 length is 11 residues. The V gene lost 4 bases and the J gene lost 10 bases, with 10 bases spanning the gap. The CDR3 spells CASSALERAFF. The CDR3 DNA reads TGTGCCAGCAGTGCCCTGGAGAGAGCTTTCTTT.

The chain is built from TRBV18 and TRBJ2-7, with a possible D match to TRBD1 (5 bases). V was cut by 0 bases and J by 3 bases, with 15 bases left in between. Germline V gives CDR1 KGHSH, CDR2 LQKENI. CDR3 length: 16 residues. Here the CDR3 DNA reads TGTGCCAGCTCACCACCGGGGCTAAAAGCGTACTACGAGCAGTACTTC. Translating gives CASSPPGLKAYYEQYF.

The chain is built from TRBV28 and TRBJ2-1; 8 positions match TRBD1. Germline V gene sequence: CDR1 MDHEN, CDR2 SYDVKM. The CDR3 contains 14 residues. V shed 5 bases and J 5 bases; nucleotides not matched to a gene: 5. CDR3 DNA: TGTGCCAGCAGTGGGTGGACAGGGAACAATGAGCAGTTCTTC. Translation gives CASSGWTGNNEQFF. The whole variable domain, filled in from reference TRBV28 and TRBJ2-1, reads DVKVTQSSRYLVKRTGEKVFLECVQDMDHENMFWYRQDPGLGLRLIYFSYDVKMKEKGDIPEGYSVSREKKERFSLILESASTNQTSMYLCASSGWTGNNEQFFGPGTRLTVL.

CDR3 loop: CATSRDGGRVMEKLFF. DNA for the CDR3: TGTGCCACCAGCAGAGATGGTGGCAGGGTGATGGAAAAACTGTTTTTT. The chain has TRBV15 and TRBJ1-4; a weak D match, TRBD1 (5 bases). With 0 bases removed from V and 8 bases from J, the gap between germline ends came to 16 bases. The CDR3 has 16 residues. Germline CDR1 and CDR2: LNHNV and YYDKDF (reference sequence).

V usage is TRBV19 and J usage is TRBJ1-2; 8 bases are shared with TRBD1. This CDR3 spans 15 amino acids. With V trimmed by 0 bases and J by 5 bases, 5 bases remained unmatched. CDR1 is LNHDA, CDR2 SQIVND, per germline (reference sequence). CDR3 nucleotide sequence: TGTGCCAGTAGTATAGACAGGGGGCGTGGATATGGCTACACCTTC. This translates into CASSIDRGRGYGYTF. Looking up the rest from reference TRBV19 and TRBJ1-2 gives the full variable domain: DGGITQSPKYLFRKEGQNVTLSCEQNLNHDAMYWYRQDPGQGLRLIYYSQIVNDFQKGDIAEGYSVSREKKESFPLTVTSAQKNPTAFYLCASSIDRGRGYGYTFGSGTRLTVV.

This clone was counted a few times. The chain combines TRBV30 with TRBJ2-7; 9 bases align to TRBD1. V lost 3 bases and J lost 1; bases outside the gene matches: 7. The CDR3 covers 15 residues. The germline V gene encodes CDR1 GTSNPN and CDR2 SVGIG (reference sequence). CDR3 nucleotide sequence: TGTGCCTGGAGGGGTACCGGGACAGGGTCCTACGAGCAGTACTTC. As protein: CAWRGTGTGSYEQYF. Full variable domain (remainder filled in from reference TRBV30 and TRBJ2-7): SQTIHQWPATLVQPVGSPLSLECTVEGTSNPNLYWYRQAAGRGLQLLFYSVGIGQISSEVPQNLSASRPQDRQFILSSKKLLLSDSGFYLCAWRGTGTGSYEQYFGPGTRLTVT.

The chain combines TRBV5-1 with TRBJ2-3, with a weak D call TRBD2 (6 bases). In germline, CDR1 is SGHRS, CDR2 YFSETQ. The CDR3 sequence is 13 residues long. V lost 4 bases to trimming and J lost 5 bases, with 11 bases between them. This CDR3 reads CASSPRRGDTQYF. The CDR3 DNA reads as TGCGCCAGCAGCCCTAGGAGGGGAGATACGCAGTATTTT. Full variable domain (missing parts from reference TRBV5-1 and TRBJ2-3): KAGVTQTPRYLIKTRGQQVTLSCSPISGHRSVSWYQQTPGQGLQFLFEYFSETQRNKGNFPGRFSGRQFSNSRSEMNVSTLELGDSALYLCASSPRRGDTQYFGPGTRLTVL.

This clone has just a few counts. The chain recombines TRBV4-1 with TRBJ2-7; the match to TRBD2 covers 8 bases. This CDR3 is 16 amino acids long. Germline CDR1 is MGHRA and CDR2 is YSYEKL. V dropped 3 bases and J dropped 0; count of bases not matched to a gene: 7. The DNA of the CDR3 is TGCGCCAGCAGCCATGGACTAGCACAAAGCTCCTACGAGCAGTACTTC. It codes for CASSHGLAQSSYEQYF.

The V and J genes are TRBV7-9 and TRBJ1-1; the D is unclear. This CDR3 spans 14 amino acids. The germline gives CDR1 SEHNR, CDR2 FQNEAQ (reference sequence). V shed 5 bases and J shed 4 bases, with 14 bases lying between them. This CDR3 is CASSPNEAGTEAFF. CDR3 DNA sequence: TGTGCCAGCAGCCCCAATGAGGCGGGCACTGAAGCTTTCTTT.

The chain recombines TRBV7-2 with TRBJ1-6, with a possible D match to TRBD1 (6 bases). V gave up 5 bases and J gave up 6 bases, with 14 bases separating them. Germline CDR1 is SGHTA and CDR2 is FQGNSA. The CDR3 contains 15 residues. CDR3 sequence reads: CASSPIRQANSPLHF. CDR3 nucleotides: TGTGCCAGCAGCCCGATCCGACAGGCTAATTCACCCCTCCACTTT. The full variable domain, in which reference TRBV7-2 and TRBJ1-6 provide the parts outside the CDR3, is GAGVSQSPSNKVTEKGKDVELRCDPISGHTALYWYRQSLGQGLEFLIYFQGNSAPDKSGLPSDRFSAERTGGSVSTLTIQRTQQEDSAVYLCASSPIRQANSPLHFGNGTRLTVT.

The chain couples TRBV5-1 to TRBJ1-4; D is unclear. Germline V CDR1 and CDR2: SGHRS, YFSETQ. V lost 0 bases to trimming and J lost 8 bases, with 11 bases between them. The length of the CDR3 is 14 residues. CDR3 nucleotides: TGCGCCAGCAGCTTGGCCCCAGCGGGGGAAAAACTGTTTTTT. Translated: CASSLAPAGEKLFF.

The CDR3 DNA reads TGCAGCGTTGGGGCCAGGCTAAGCGGCACTGAAGCTTTCTTT. It yields the protein CSVGARLSGTEAFF. This sequence joins TRBV29-1 and TRBJ1-1, with unresolved D. V was cut by 4 bases and J by 4 bases, with 16 bases left in between. This CDR3 comprises 14 residues. CDR1 is SQVTM and CDR2 is ANQGSEA in the germline V gene.

The chain carries TRBV4-3 and TRBJ1-2; D gene unclear. Germline CDR1 reads LGHNA; CDR2 reads YSLEER. CDR3 length equals 15 residues. Trimming stripped 1 base from V and 5 bases from J, with 14 bases between. In DNA, the CDR3 is TGCGCCAGCAGCCAAGGGCGGGGTTCTGTATATGGCTACACCTTC. Translation gives CASSQGRGSVYGYTF.

The genes are TRBV5-4 and TRBJ2-7; D might be TRBD1 (6 bases). The CDR3 sequence is 13 residues long. Trimming stripped 1 base from V and 7 bases from J, with 12 bases between. Germline V gene sequence: CDR1 SGHNT, CDR2 YYREEE (reference sequence). The CDR3 protein is CASSLTGSQEQYF. CDR3 sequence (DNA): TGTGCCAGCAGCTTGACAGGGTCCCAGGAGCAGTACTTC.